This T cell receptor (beta chain) appears in the sequencing data of a study of identical twins. The study's findings and limits: An excess of low generation probability was shown by twin-shared out-of-frame alpha sequences. The same donors were not followed; conclusions instead depended on cross-sectional statistical analysis. The more abundant beta clonotypes in cord blood had fewer insertions, and memory repertoires did not show this.

Trimming removed 0 bases from V and 6 bases from J, with 15 bases in between. Germline loops: CDR1 SGDLS, CDR2 YYNGEE. The CDR3 spans 15 residues. MiXCR, run by TCRdb on the 5' RACE reads, gives a single entry per CDR3 protein. Altogether 250,000 to 300,000 distinct CDR3 sequences are present, 7.5% to 9.5% being singletons, with the ten largest covering roughly 7%. On this clonotype: Its antigen is not known.

The same sample was also used in a study of yellow fever vaccine responses in identical twins.

This receptor was obtained from a woman aged 18 to 35 in good health. The V gene is TRBV9, the J gene TRBJ2-5, with a possible D match to TRBD1 (5 bases). The sequenced sample consisted of CD8+ T cells sorted from blood. The CDR3, as DNA: TGTGCCAGCAGCGTAGATGTAGGTGGGGCGAAGACCCAGTACTTC. It specifies CASSVDVGGAKTQYF.